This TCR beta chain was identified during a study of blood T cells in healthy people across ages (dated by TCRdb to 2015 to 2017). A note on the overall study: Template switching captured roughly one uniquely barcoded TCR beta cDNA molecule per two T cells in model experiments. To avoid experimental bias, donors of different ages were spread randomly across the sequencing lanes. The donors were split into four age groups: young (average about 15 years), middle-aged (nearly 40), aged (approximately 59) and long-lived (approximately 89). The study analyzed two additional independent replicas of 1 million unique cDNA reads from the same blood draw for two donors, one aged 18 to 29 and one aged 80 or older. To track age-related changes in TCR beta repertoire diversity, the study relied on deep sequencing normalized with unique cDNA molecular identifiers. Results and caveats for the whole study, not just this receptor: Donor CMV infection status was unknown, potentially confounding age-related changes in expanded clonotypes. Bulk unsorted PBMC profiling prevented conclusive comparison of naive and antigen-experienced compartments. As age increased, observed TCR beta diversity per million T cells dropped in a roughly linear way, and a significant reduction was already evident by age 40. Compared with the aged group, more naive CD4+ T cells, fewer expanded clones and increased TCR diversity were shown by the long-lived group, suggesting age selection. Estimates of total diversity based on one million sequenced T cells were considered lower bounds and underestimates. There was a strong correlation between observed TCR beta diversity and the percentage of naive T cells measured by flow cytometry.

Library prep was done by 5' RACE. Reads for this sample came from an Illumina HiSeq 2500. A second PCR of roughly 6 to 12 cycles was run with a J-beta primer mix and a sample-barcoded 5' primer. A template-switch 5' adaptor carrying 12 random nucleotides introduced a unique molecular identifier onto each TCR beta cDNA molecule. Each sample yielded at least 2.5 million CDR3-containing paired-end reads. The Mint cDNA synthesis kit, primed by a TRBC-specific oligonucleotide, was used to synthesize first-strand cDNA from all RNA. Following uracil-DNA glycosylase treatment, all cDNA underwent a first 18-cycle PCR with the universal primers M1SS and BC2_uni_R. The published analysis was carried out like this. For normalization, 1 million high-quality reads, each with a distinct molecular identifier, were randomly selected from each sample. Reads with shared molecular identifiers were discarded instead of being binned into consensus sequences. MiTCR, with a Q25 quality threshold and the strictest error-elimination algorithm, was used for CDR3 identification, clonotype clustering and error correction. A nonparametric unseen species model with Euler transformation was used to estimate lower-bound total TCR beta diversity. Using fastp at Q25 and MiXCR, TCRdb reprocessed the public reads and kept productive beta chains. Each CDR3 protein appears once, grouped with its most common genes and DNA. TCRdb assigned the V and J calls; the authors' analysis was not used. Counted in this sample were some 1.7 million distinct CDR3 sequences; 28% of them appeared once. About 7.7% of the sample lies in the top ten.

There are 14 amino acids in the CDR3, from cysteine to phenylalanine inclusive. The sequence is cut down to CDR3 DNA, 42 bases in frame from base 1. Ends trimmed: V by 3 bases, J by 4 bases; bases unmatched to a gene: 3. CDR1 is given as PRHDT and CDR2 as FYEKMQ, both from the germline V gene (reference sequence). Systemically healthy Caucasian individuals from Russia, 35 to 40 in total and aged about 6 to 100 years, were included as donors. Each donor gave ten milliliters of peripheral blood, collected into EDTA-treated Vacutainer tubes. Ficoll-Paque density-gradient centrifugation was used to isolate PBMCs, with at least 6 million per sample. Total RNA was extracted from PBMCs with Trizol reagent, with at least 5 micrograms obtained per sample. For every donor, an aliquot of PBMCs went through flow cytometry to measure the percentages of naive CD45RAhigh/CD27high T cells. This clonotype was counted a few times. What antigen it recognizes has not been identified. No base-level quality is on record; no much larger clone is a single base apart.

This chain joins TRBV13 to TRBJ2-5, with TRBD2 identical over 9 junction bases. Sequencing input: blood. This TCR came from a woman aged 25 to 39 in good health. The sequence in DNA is TGTGCCAGCAGCTTCGGACTAGCGAGAGAGACCCAGTACTTC. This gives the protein CASSFGLARETQYF. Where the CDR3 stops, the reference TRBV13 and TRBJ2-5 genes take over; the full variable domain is AAGVIQSPRHLIKEKRETATLKCYPIPRHDTVYWYQQGPGQDPQFLISFYEKMQSDKGSIPDRFSAQQFSDYHSELNMSSLELGDSALYFCASSFGLARETQYFGPGTRLLVL.